This T cell receptor beta chain comes out of a study of blood T cell repertoires in COVID-19. In the original analysis: Nucleated cell number was recorded as an estimate derived from reference gene primer amplification. Generated by immunoSEQ multiplex PCR, the TCRdb table keeps only in-frame clones and is missing some. The D gene and trimming were derived from the DNA, and the V and J assignments and clone size from that table. The sample has around 170,000 clones, roughly 86% seen once. Seattle's cohort entered during active infection and was followed longitudinally. Trimming removed 2 bases at V and 4 bases at J, with 6 bases between. Germline lookup yields CDR1 MNHNS and CDR2 SASEGT. This CDR3 has 13 amino acids.

Sequencing used peripheral blood. The clonotype originates from a man between 60 and 75 years old with COVID-19, enrolled during active disease. This chain uses TRBV6-1 with TRBJ1-3; D gene ambiguous. CDR3 sequence (DNA): TGTGCCAGCAGTGAACTCGTAGGAAACACCATATATTTT. Translated: CASSELVGNTIYF.